The sequence of this TCR beta chain was determined in a study of regulatory T cells in long-lasting Graves disease (dated by TCRdb to the early 2020s). About the full investigation: Persistent Graves' disease was defined as persistently positive TSH receptor autoantibodies together with antithyroid drug treatment for over 5 years. Peripheral blood TCR sequencing and RNA sequencing compared persistent Graves' disease patients with newly diagnosed Graves' disease patients. The study took place in China and was registered as a clinical trial. TCR sequencing covered around 13 persistent and some 20 newly diagnosed Graves' disease patients, some 33 samples in total. Antithyroid drugs had been taken for roughly 10 years on average by persistent Graves' disease patients in the clinical cohort.

The time point label for this specimen denotes: persistent/refractory GD, antithyroid drugs over 5 years with positive TRAb. For both TCR sequencing and RNA sequencing, RNA was extracted from PBMCs using TRIzol. Graves' disease was diagnosed according to American Thyroid Association guidelines. Patients for the study were recruited at an endocrinology department in Xi'an, China. From each patient, 7.5 to 10 milliliters of peripheral blood was collected into an EDTA anticoagulant tube. PBMCs were isolated by Ficoll Paque Plus density gradient separation without further T cell sorting. RNA quality was checked with an Agilent 2100 Bioanalyzer and agarose gel, and concentration with a NanoDrop 2000. This clonotype was counted a few times. This clone's antigen is unknown. It has no much larger one-base neighbor in the sample; base qualities were not kept. The CDR3 goes from the cysteine to the phenylalanine over 13 residues. The kept DNA is CDR3 alone, 39 bases in frame from the first base. Trimming costs V 4 bases and J 2 bases, and their ends lie 9 bases apart. Taken from the germline V gene, the CDR1 and CDR2 loops are KGHSH and LQKENI.

Libraries were made using multiplex PCR. Sequencing took place on an Illumina HiSeq 4000. TCR beta libraries were built with iRepertoire HTBI primers and Arm-PCR amplification of CDR3 regions. Before sequencing, the PCR products underwent gel purification. As for how the authors treated the data: Across samples, about 64 TRBV and 12 to 15 TRBJ segments were identified and used for gene usage analysis of CDR3 amino acid clonotypes. Filtered high-quality paired reads were merged into contigs using COPE and FqMerger. BLAST was used to align contigs to IMGT TRBV, TRBD and TRBJ reference genes, and CDR3 was defined according to IMGT. Any clonotype with a frequency above 0.1% was counted as a highly expanded clone. Shannon entropy was used to measure repertoire diversity, and the Gini coefficient was used to measure V-J evenness. Public clonotypes were defined as clonotypes shared by more than one individual. The public sequencing data were trimmed at Q25 with fastp and processed into clonotypes with MiXCR by TCRdb, which kept only in-frame beta chains. Each CDR3 protein appears once, grouped with its most common genes and DNA. The V and J calls, along with clone size, are taken from TCRdb and not from the paper's own processing. The sample table holds fewer than 400,000 distinct CDR3 sequences, of which roughly 21% were seen once. In total, the top ten clones hold about 29% of the sample.

Results the study describes overall, beyond this receptor: More public clonotypes were shared among persistent patients (2,741) than among newly diagnosed patients (under 1,000). Compared with newly diagnosed patients, patients with persistent Graves' disease had lower TCR Shannon entropy and fewer highly expanded clones, which suggests clonal expansion. As a limitation, the authors acknowledged that the small sample size may reduce accuracy. Sequencing and analysis were restricted to the TCR beta chain. Preferential use of TRBV28, TRBJ1-2 and TRBJ2-5 was observed in persistent disease, whereas TRBV20-1 and TRBJ2-1 were favored in newly diagnosed disease. The study examined only peripheral blood because the primary lesion, thyroid tissue, could not be accessed.

The V and J segments used are TRBV18 and TRBJ2-7, with the D segment identity uncertain. Sample: peripheral blood mononuclear cells (PBMCs), taken when the disease was refractory, from a patient treated with antithyroid drugs. This sequence originates from a female donor with Graves disease. The DNA is TGTGCCAGCTCACTCCGCCAACCCTACGAGCAGTACTTC. Its protein is CASSLRQPYEQYF.